The 29 T cell receptor beta chains presented below share a single source sample, sequenced in a study of shared clonotypes between healthy human individuals. TCRdb keeps only in-frame clones here, not all; method: immunoSEQ multiplex PCR. This table holds 2 million to 2.5 million clones, 85% to 95% found once. Source material: naive CD4+ T cells sorted from blood. The sample's subset: CD45RA+ positively selected. Receptor source: a man younger than 30 in good health.

V usage is TRBV28 and J usage is TRBJ1-5; 9 bases map to TRBD1. The CDR3 is made up of 16 amino acids. Germline assignment: CDR1 MDHEN and CDR2 SYDVKM. Trimming cost V 6 bases and J 1 base; bases outside gene matches: 7. In DNA, the CDR3 is TGTGCCAGCAGCCCGGGGACAGGGCGCAGCAATCAGCCCCAGCATTTT. Protein product: CASSPGTGRSNQPQHF.

The chain combines TRBV18 with TRBJ2-7, with D unclear. The CDR3 has 15 residues. Germline V gives CDR1 KGHSH, CDR2 LQKENI. The ends were cut back, 3 bases at V and 1 base at J, with 13 bases in the middle. The CDR3 DNA reads as TGTGCCAGCTCACCGAAGCTTTGGGATTCCTACGAGCAGTACTTC. It is translated as CASSPKLWDSYEQYF.

This clone was picked up a small number of times. V is TRBV6-1 and J is TRBJ1-6, with D maybe TRBD1 (6 bases). Looked up from germline, CDR1 is MNHNS and CDR2 is SASEGT. The CDR3 runs to 13 residues. V was cut by 6 bases and J by 10 bases, with 13 bases left in between. CDR3 amino acids: CASRDDRWSPLHF. The CDR3 DNA reads as TGTGCCAGCAGGGACGACAGGTGGTCACCCCTCCACTTT.

This sequence joins TRBV15 and TRBJ1-1, with no clear D. Germline CDR1 and CDR2: LNHNV and YYDKDF (reference sequence). This CDR3 has 14 amino acids. V was shortened by 5 bases and J by 1 base, with 11 bases between the two germline ends. In DNA, the CDR3 is TGTGCCACCAGCCTCGAGGTGCCGAACACTGAAGCTTTCTTT. As protein: CATSLEVPNTEAFF.

This clone was picked up one time. This could be a read error, since a much larger clone is one nucleotide away. The V gene is TRBV7-9, the J gene TRBJ2-1, with D maybe TRBD2 (5 bases). The CDR3 runs to 16 residues. With 5 bases removed from V and 8 bases from J, the gap between germline ends came to 22 bases. Per the germline V gene, CDR1 is SEHNR and CDR2 is FQNEAQ (reference sequence). Here the CDR3 DNA reads TGTGCCAGCAGCCCACCTAGCCGCCCCGTTGGTGATGAGCAGTTCTTC. Residues: CASSPPSRPVGDEQFF.

In this sample, this clone turned up once. The genes are TRBV7-9 and TRBJ1-6; a possible D gene is TRBD1 (5 bases). V shed 6 bases and J shed 6 bases, with 18 bases lying between them. This CDR3 comprises 16 residues. Germline-derived CDR1 and CDR2 are SEHNR and FQNEAQ (reference sequence). CDR3 region: CASSTDSPSPNSPLHF. CDR3 bases: TGTGCCAGCAGTACCGACAGCCCATCCCCTAATTCACCCCTCCACTTT.

The CDR3 reads CAWTWVDSRSGNTIYF. The CDR3 DNA follows: TGTGCCTGGACGTGGGTGGATAGCAGGTCTGGAAACACCATATATTTT. The rearrangement links TRBV30 to TRBJ1-3; D is ambiguous. The CDR3 totals 16 residues. The V end was cut by 4 bases, the J end by 1 base, with 17 bases between. Per germline, CDR1 GTSNPN and CDR2 SVGIG (reference sequence).

The chain links TRBV5-4 to TRBJ2-4; TRBD1 might be the D (6 bases). CDR1 is SGHNT and CDR2 is YYREEE in the germline V gene (reference sequence). This CDR3 comprises 16 residues. Trimming took off 0 bases at V and 1 base at J, with 11 bases between the two ends. The CDR3: CASSLGQGLAKNIQYF. The CDR3 region has the DNA TGTGCCAGCAGCTTGGGGCAGGGGCTGGCCAAAAACATTCAGTACTTC.

Concerning this clone itself: Germline is not matched at one junction end, which may reflect a read error. The chain employs TRBV18 and TRBJ1-6; D gene ambiguous. In germline, CDR1 is KGHSH, CDR2 LQKENI. The CDR3 is 13 amino acids. This chain's CDR3 is CASSPGVERTLRF. The CDR3, as DNA: TGTGCCAGCTCACCCGGAGTGGAACGGACTCTGCGCTTT. The full variable domain, with the rest looked up from reference TRBV18 and TRBJ1-6, is NAGVMQNPRHLVRRRGQEARLRCSPMKGHSHVYWYRQLPEEGLKFMVYLQKENIIDESGMPKERFSAEFPKEGPSILRIQQVVRGDSAAYFCASSPGVERTLRFGNGTRLTVT.

About this clone: Additional DNA sequences in this sample encode the identical CDR3. The chain recombines TRBV7-2 with TRBJ1-5, with TRBD1 as a possible D gene (5 bases). The CDR3 is 15 amino acids. Germline-derived CDR1 and CDR2 are SGHTA and FQGNSA. V lost 4 bases and J 1 base, leaving 11 bases between the germline ends. Here the CDR3 reads CASSSLGGSNQPQHF. Here the CDR3 DNA reads TGTGCCAGCAGCTCCCTGGGGGGGAGCAATCAGCCCCAGCATTTT.

The chain recombines TRBV2 with TRBJ1-3, with D uncertain. The V end was cut by 1 base, the J end by 1 base, with 8 bases between. Germline values: CDR1 SNHLY, CDR2 FYNNEI. CDR3 length: 15 residues. The CDR3 here is CASSEEGKSGNTIYF. The DNA of the CDR3 is TGTGCCAGCAGTGAAGAAGGGAAATCTGGAAACACCATATATTTT.

The chain employs TRBV10-3 and TRBJ1-5; 8 positions match TRBD1. This CDR3 contains 18 residues. Losses at the gene ends were 3 bases for V and 1 base for J; bases not matched to a gene: 11. The germline V gene encodes CDR1 ENHRY and CDR2 SYGVKD. The DNA for the CDR3 is TGTGCCATCAGTGAACTACTTCGGACAGGGAGAAGCAATCAGCCCCAGCATTTT. Translating it yields CAISELLRTGRSNQPQHF.

The chain combines TRBV18 with TRBJ1-2; 7 nucleotides line up with TRBD1. CDR1 is KGHSH and CDR2 is LQKENI in the germline V gene. The CDR3 loop spans 13 amino acids. The ends lost 8 bases at V and 8 bases at J; junction bases unmatched: 11. The CDR3 reads CASTRQGAGGYTF. In DNA form, the CDR3 reads TGTGCCAGCACTCGACAGGGAGCAGGGGGCTACACCTTC.

The chain employs TRBV28 and TRBJ1-4; 10 bases are a match to TRBD1. This CDR3 spans 14 amino acids. The ends lost 6 bases at V and 8 bases at J; junction bases unmatched: 6. Germline CDR1 is MDHEN and CDR2 is SYDVKM. The CDR3 nucleotides read TGTGCCAGCAGCCGGACAGGGGGTTTGGAAAAACTGTTTTTT. Its protein product is CASSRTGGLEKLFF.

This chain uses TRBV9 with TRBJ1-6, with 7 bases matching TRBD1. The CDR3 covers 14 residues. CDR1 SGDLS and CDR2 YYNGEE come from the germline V gene. V gave up 2 bases and J gave up 9 bases; unmatched junction bases: 5. CDR3 DNA sequence: TGTGCCAGCAGCGTCGCCACAGGGGTTTCACCCCTCCACTTT. Encoded protein: CASSVATGVSPLHF.

This chain links TRBV18 with TRBJ2-1, with TRBD1 matching over 9 bases. There are 15 residues in the CDR3. Germline V CDR1 and CDR2: KGHSH, LQKENI. The J segment lost 8 bases and the V segment lost 4 bases, leaving 9 bases of the junction unmatched. Here the CDR3 reads CASSLGTGISDEQFF. The CDR3 DNA is TGTGCCAGCTCACTCGGGACAGGGATTTCGGATGAGCAGTTCTTC.

The chain carries TRBV2 and TRBJ2-7; TRBD2 is a possible D gene (5 bases). This CDR3 has 12 amino acids. CDR1 is SNHLY and CDR2 is FYNNEI in the germline V gene. Trimming cost V 8 bases and J 5 bases, with 13 bases left between them. DNA for the CDR3: TGTGCCAGCCAATTATCCGGGAACGAGCAGTACTTC. Its translation: CASQLSGNEQYF.

Note on this clone: Other DNA sequences in this sample translate to the same CDR3. The gene calls are TRBV27 and TRBJ2-7, with 7 bases aligning to TRBD1. V shed 4 bases, J shed 3 bases, and the junction held 0 bases outside the gene matches. Germline CDR1 MNHEY, CDR2 SMNVEV (reference sequence). This CDR3 is 12 amino acids long. This CDR3 is CASSYRGYEQYF. CDR3 nucleotide sequence: TGTGCCAGCAGTTACAGGGGCTACGAGCAGTACTTC.

The rearrangement joins TRBV18 to TRBJ1-2; D not certain. The V gene's germline CDR1 is KGHSH and CDR2 LQKENI. CDR3 length: 12 amino acids. Trimming took off 2 bases at V and 8 bases at J, with 9 bases between the two ends. The CDR3 sequence is CASSPGPGGYTF. The CDR3 DNA sequence: TGTGCCAGCTCACCAGGTCCGGGCGGCTACACCTTC.

The V call is TRBV19, the J call TRBJ1-6, with D possibly being TRBD1 (5 bases). Germline lookup yields CDR1 LNHDA and CDR2 SQIVND (reference sequence). The CDR3 covers 15 residues. Between the trimmed V and J ends, which lost 3 bases and 14 bases, there was a span of 20 bases. The CDR3 sequence is CASSITGLGGRTLHF. CDR3 nucleotide sequence: TGTGCCAGTAGTATTACGGGTTTGGGGGGAAGGACCCTCCACTTT.

The gene calls are TRBV6-8 and TRBJ2-7; D is perhaps TRBD1 (6 bases). Trimming left V 9 bases short and J 0 bases short, with 12 bases between. The CDR3 has 13 residues. Germline values: CDR1 MNHGY, CDR2 SAAAGT. CDR3 protein: CARGHEISYEQYF. As DNA, the CDR3 is TGTGCCAGGGGACACGAAATCTCCTACGAGCAGTACTTC.

The chain joins TRBV30 to TRBJ2-5; 7 bases fit TRBD1. The CDR3 loop spans 14 amino acids. Germline V gives CDR1 GTSNPN, CDR2 SVGIG (reference sequence). The J segment lost 4 bases and the V segment lost 2 bases, leaving 7 bases of the junction unmatched. DNA for the CDR3: TGTGCCTGGAGTCCCGGGACAGTCCGAGAGACCCAGTACTTC. Its protein is CAWSPGTVRETQYF. Full variable domain (rest looked up from reference TRBV30 and TRBJ2-5): SQTIHQWPATLVQPVGSPLSLECTVEGTSNPNLYWYRQAAGRGLQLLFYSVGIGQISSEVPQNLSASRPQDRQFILSSKKLLLSDSGFYLCAWSPGTVRETQYFGPGTRLLVL.

This chain uses TRBV11-2 with TRBJ2-3; the match to TRBD2 covers 11 bases. The trim removed 5 bases at V and 1 base at J, leaving 2 bases unmatched. The germline gives CDR1 SGHAT, CDR2 FQNNGV. The CDR3 is made up of 15 amino acids. CDR3 in DNA: TGTGCCAGCAGCCGACTAGCGGGACGCACAGATACGCAGTATTTT. This gives the protein CASSRLAGRTDTQYF.

This clone was seen only a few times. Other DNA sequences in the sample encode the same CDR3. V and J are TRBV10-3 and TRBJ1-4, with D possibly TRBD1 on 5 matching bases. The CDR3 contains 13 residues. Trimming pared 8 bases from V and 6 bases from J, leaving 13 bases between. CDR1 is ENHRY, CDR2 SYGVKD, per germline. The CDR3 loop is CAISRGTDEKLFF. Written as DNA, the CDR3 is TGTGCCATCTCTAGGGGCACCGATGAAAAACTGTTTTTT.

This chain joins TRBV30 and TRBJ2-5, with 13 bases fitting TRBD2. The junction had 12 bases not matched to a gene; V was cut back by 0 bases and J by 5 bases. Per the germline V gene, CDR1 is GTSNPN and CDR2 is SVGIG (reference sequence). The CDR3 extends over 18 amino acids. In DNA form, the CDR3 reads TGTGCCTGGAGTGTAACCCGGACTAGCGGGAGAGTCTCGGAGACCCAGTACTTC. It is translated as CAWSVTRTSGRVSETQYF.

The sample holds one count of this clone. The chain recombines TRBV5-4 with TRBJ1-1; D gene uncertain. The CDR3 is 15 residues long. The V gene lost 4 bases and the J gene lost 4 bases, with 17 bases spanning the gap. Germline CDR1 reads SGHNT; CDR2 reads YYREEE (reference sequence). The DNA for the CDR3 is TGTGCCAGCAGCCATTATACGGCGAGCCCCACTGAAGCTTTCTTT. Residues: CASSHYTASPTEAFF.

This sequence joins TRBV18 and TRBJ2-7; 7 bases match TRBD2. This CDR3 contains 15 residues. CDR1 and CDR2 (germline): KGHSH, LQKENI. With V trimmed by 3 bases and J by 5 bases, 10 bases remained unmatched. As DNA, the CDR3 is TGTGCCAGCTCACCTGATGGAAGCGGGATCGACGAGCAGTACTTC. This gives the protein CASSPDGSGIDEQYF. Based on the CDR3 plus reference TRBV18 and TRBJ2-7, the full variable domain is NAGVMQNPRHLVRRRGQEARLRCSPMKGHSHVYWYRQLPEEGLKFMVYLQKENIIDESGMPKERFSAEFPKEGPSILRIQQVVRGDSAAYFCASSPDGSGIDEQYFGPGTRLTVT.

The chain carries TRBV25-1 and TRBJ1-1, with D perhaps TRBD1 (5 bases). Germline CDR1 reads MGHDK; CDR2 reads SYGVNS. This CDR3 is built from 13 residues. Trimming took off 6 bases at V and 4 bases at J, with 12 bases between the two ends. The CDR3: CASSPGVGTEAFF. The CDR3 nucleotides are TGTGCCAGCAGCCCGGGGGTAGGCACTGAAGCTTTCTTT.

To note about this clone: A read error may explain this, as a much larger clone is one base away. The identical CDR3 is also encoded by other nucleotide sequences in the sample. The chain combines TRBV18 with TRBJ2-7; the match to TRBD2 covers 7 bases. The CDR3 length is 14 residues. Germline-derived CDR1 and CDR2 are KGHSH and LQKENI. Trimming took 2 bases from V and 2 from J; bases not matched to a gene: 3. The CDR3 here is CASSPGTTAYEQYF. As DNA, the CDR3 is TGTGCCAGCTCACCAGGGACTACCGCCTACGAGCAGTACTTC.